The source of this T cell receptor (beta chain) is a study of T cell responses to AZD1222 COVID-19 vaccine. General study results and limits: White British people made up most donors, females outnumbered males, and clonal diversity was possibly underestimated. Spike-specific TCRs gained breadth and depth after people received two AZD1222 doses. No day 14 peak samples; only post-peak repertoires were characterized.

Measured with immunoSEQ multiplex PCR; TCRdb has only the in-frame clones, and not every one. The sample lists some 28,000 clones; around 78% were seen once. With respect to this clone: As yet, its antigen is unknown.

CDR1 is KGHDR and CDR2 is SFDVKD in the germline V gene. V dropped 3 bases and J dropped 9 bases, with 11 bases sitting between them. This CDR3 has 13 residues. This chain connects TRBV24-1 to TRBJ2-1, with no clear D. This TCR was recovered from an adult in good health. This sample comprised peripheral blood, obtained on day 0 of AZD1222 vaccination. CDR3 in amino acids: CATSDDPLGEQFF. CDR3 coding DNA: TGTGCCACCAGTGATGACCCTTTGGGTGAGCAGTTCTTC.